This passage covers 22 T cell receptor beta chains from one sample sequenced in a study of blood T cells in healthy people across ages. Then a second PCR, running roughly 7 to 11 cycles, was carried out with a sample-barcoded 5' primer and a J-beta primer mix. One entry per CDR3 protein, called by TCRdb with MiXCR from the 5' RACE reads. The profile shows about 1 million distinct CDR3 sequences, approximately 26% of them singletons. These data also featured in a second study, about T cells of mothers and their children.

The specimen was blood. The receptors were gathered from a girl aged 2 to 10 in good health.

The rearrangement uses TRBV10-3 and TRBJ2-5; 7 bases fit TRBD2. The J call is uncertain, as TRBJ2-7 better fits the DNA end. Per the germline V gene, CDR1 is ENHRY and CDR2 is SYGVKD. The length of the CDR3 is 13 residues. The CDR3 DNA sequence: TGTGCCATCAGGCGCGCGGGGGCCTACGAGCAGTACTTC. Its translation: CAIRRAGAYEQYF.

This sequence joins TRBV13 and TRBJ2-5; a possible D gene is TRBD1 (6 bases). The CDR3 sequence is 12 residues long. The V end lost 5 bases, the J end lost 11 bases, and 15 bases lay between the germline ends. Germline CDR1 reads PRHDT; CDR2 reads FYEKMQ (reference sequence). CDR3 amino acids: CASSPGQTEQYF. CDR3 DNA sequence: TGTGCCAGCAGCCCCGGACAGACGGAGCAGTACTTC.

This clonotype was seen a handful of times. A read error may produce the germline difference seen at one junction end. The chain links TRBV28 to TRBJ2-5; D call uncertain. The assigned J gene may be wrong: the sequence end matches TRBJ2-7 better. The CDR3 has 15 amino acids. Per the germline V gene, CDR1 is MDHEN and CDR2 is SYDVKM. The CDR3 DNA reads as TGTGTCAGCAGTTGGGTAGATTCTAGGGTCTACGAGCAGTACTTC. Its protein product is CVSSWVDSRVYEQYF.

The chain is built from TRBV5-1 and TRBJ2-6; D remains ambiguous. Germline CDR1 SGHRS, CDR2 YFSETQ. This CDR3 spans 17 amino acids. V lost 0 bases and J lost 0, with 10 bases in between. The chain's CDR3 is CASSLGLDLSGANVLTF. As DNA, the CDR3 is TGCGCCAGCAGCTTGGGTCTAGATCTCTCTGGGGCCAACGTCCTGACTTTC. Based on the CDR3 plus reference TRBV5-1 and TRBJ2-6, the full variable domain is KAGVTQTPRYLIKTRGQQVTLSCSPISGHRSVSWYQQTPGQGLQFLFEYFSETQRNKGNFPGRFSGRQFSNSRSEMNVSTLELGDSALYLCASSLGLDLSGANVLTFGAGSRLTVL.

This chain links TRBV7-2 with TRBJ1-1, with D perhaps matching TRBD1 (5 bases). Germline V gene data show CDR1 as SGHTA and CDR2 as FQGNSA. Trimming cost V 3 bases and J 0 bases, with 14 bases left between them. CDR3 length: 16 residues. In DNA, the CDR3 is TGTGCCAGCAGCTTGGGCCCCGGGACCATGAACACTGAAGCTTTCTTT. Translated, it gives CASSLGPGTMNTEAFF.

This sequence joins TRBV29-1 and TRBJ2-2; D remains unclear. This CDR3 contains 14 residues. The germline CDR1 and CDR2 sequences are SQVTM and ANQGSEA. Trimming left V 7 bases short and J 4 bases short, with 16 bases between. CDR3 in amino acids: CSGGTGLGTGELFF. CDR3 bases: TGCAGCGGGGGAACGGGTTTGGGCACCGGGGAGCTGTTTTTT.

The chain uses TRBV11-1 and TRBJ1-1; D unclear. Trimming removed 6 bases at V and 8 bases at J, with 10 bases between. This CDR3 comprises 11 residues. Germline values: CDR1 SGHAT, CDR2 FQDESV (reference sequence). The CDR3 sequence is CASSHTQEAFF. The CDR3 DNA sequence: TGTGCCAGCAGTCATACCCAAGAAGCTTTCTTT.

The V call is TRBV12-3 or TRBV12-4, the J call TRBJ2-7; TRBD1 matches 8 bases. The trim removed 5 bases at V and 1 base at J, leaving 7 bases unmatched. CDR3 length equals 15 residues. The CDR3 DNA follows: TGTGCCAGCAGTCCGACAGGGGAAGGATCCTACGAGCAGTACTTC. This encodes CASSPTGEGSYEQYF.

The CDR3 region is CATSAGSSYNEQFF. In DNA form, the CDR3 reads TGTGCCACCAGTGCGGGGAGCTCCTACAATGAGCAGTTCTTC. The chain recombines TRBV24-1 with TRBJ2-1, with a possible D match to TRBD2 (5 bases). V lost 5 bases to trimming and J lost 0 bases, with 7 bases between them. CDR1 KGHDR and CDR2 SFDVKD come from the germline V gene. The CDR3 has 14 residues.

About this clonotype itself: A much larger clone lies a single base off, so this may be a read error. The chain couples TRBV7-9 to TRBJ1-1; the match to TRBD1 covers 8 bases. Germline assignment: CDR1 SEHNR and CDR2 FQNEAQ (reference sequence). J gave up 4 bases and V 4 bases, and 2 bases lay outside the gene matches. The CDR3 has 13 amino acids. CDR3 DNA: TGTGCCAGCAGCTCACAGGGGGTCACTGAAGCTTTCTTT. Its protein is CASSSQGVTEAFF.

The CDR3 here is CASRRQDNEQFF. CDR3 DNA: TGTGCCAGCAGGAGACAGGACAATGAGCAGTTCTTC. This sequence joins TRBV6-1 and TRBJ2-5, with D maybe TRBD1 (6 bases). The assigned J gene may be wrong: the sequence end matches TRBJ2-1 better. This CDR3 is built from 12 residues. Germline V gene data show CDR1 as MNHNS and CDR2 as SASEGT.

J is TRBJ2-7 and V is TRBV6-2 or TRBV6-3; D might be TRBD2 (5 bases). Trimming removed 0 bases from V and 3 bases from J, with 15 bases in between. This CDR3 comprises 16 residues. CDR1 and CDR2 from the germline V gene are MNHEY and SVGEGT. The CDR3 protein is CASSYSIREGRYEQYF. In DNA, the CDR3 is TGTGCCAGCAGTTACTCGATTCGGGAAGGGCGCTACGAGCAGTACTTC.

This clonotype occurred a few times. The chain has TRBV27 and TRBJ1-1; 10 bases line up with TRBD1. This CDR3 has 14 residues. V shed 8 bases and J 2 bases; nucleotides not matched to a gene: 5. Germline values: CDR1 MNHEY, CDR2 SMNVEV (reference sequence). The CDR3 loop is CASRDRGANTEAFF. The CDR3 DNA sequence: TGTGCCAGCCGGGACAGGGGTGCTAACACTGAAGCTTTCTTT.

This clonotype has a handful of counts. The chain links TRBV12-3 or TRBV12-4 to TRBJ1-4; 9 positions match TRBD1. With 6 bases clipped from V and 7 bases from J, the junction kept 6 bases outside the gene matches. The CDR3 has 14 amino acids. CDR3 sequence: CASSRTGETEKLFF. In nucleotides, the CDR3 is TGTGCCAGCAGCCGGACAGGGGAGACTGAAAAACTGTTTTTT.

This clonotype was observed a handful of times. This CDR3 is missing its conserved last phenylalanine or tryptophan, likely due to a read error. V gene TRBV9 combines with J gene TRBJ2-3, with 8 bases that match TRBD2. Germline CDR1 and CDR2: SGDLS and YYNGEE. V shed 3 bases and J 4 bases; nucleotides not matched to a gene: 7. The CDR3 is 15 residues long. Here the CDR3 DNA reads TGTGCCAGCAGCGGACTAGCGAGGAGGTCAGATACGCAGTATCTT. Its translation: CASSGLARRSDTQYL.

The gene calls are TRBV6-4 and TRBJ2-3, with D possibly TRBD2 on 6 matching bases. CDR1 and CDR2 from the germline V gene are MRHNA and SNTAGT. The CDR3 loop spans 14 amino acids. Trimming removed 6 bases at V and 6 bases at J, with 16 bases between. Written as DNA, the CDR3 is TGTGCCAGCAGCCCAACGGGACTGGAGGATACGCAGTATTTT. Translating it yields CASSPTGLEDTQYF.

The rearrangement links TRBV7-2 to TRBJ1-2; D is undetermined. The V and J ends lost 2 bases and 5 bases respectively, with 15 bases between them. Germline CDR1 is SGHTA and CDR2 is FQGNSA. The CDR3 contains 15 residues. The CDR3 spells CASSLKYGTTYGYTF. The CDR3 nucleotides are TGTGCCAGCAGCTTAAAGTATGGAACGACTTATGGCTACACCTTC.

The chain combines TRBV20-1 with TRBJ2-3, with D tentatively TRBD2 (5 bases). CDR3 length: 16 residues. The germline V and J ends were trimmed by 0 bases and 6 bases, with 19 bases remaining between them. Germline V gene data show CDR1 as DFQATT and CDR2 as SNEGSKA (reference sequence). CDR3 nucleotides: TGCAGTGCTAGAGACAACTACAAGGAGGTCACGGATACGCAGTATTTT. Protein sequence: CSARDNYKEVTDTQYF.

The sample holds a few counts of this clonotype. The genes are TRBV9 and TRBJ2-1; the D is unclear. The CDR3 sequence is 14 residues long. Germline V CDR1 and CDR2: SGDLS, YYNGEE. Trimming removed 0 bases at V and 9 bases at J, with 13 bases between. CDR3 sequence (DNA): TGTGCCAGCAGCGTAGTCGTGGGATTAAGTGAGCAGTTCTTC. Its protein product is CASSVVVGLSEQFF. Full variable domain (outside the CDR3, taken from reference TRBV9 and TRBJ2-1): DSGVTQTPKHLITATGQRVTLRCSPRSGDLSVYWYQQSLDQGLQFLIQYYNGEERAKGNILERFSAQQFPDLHSELNLSSLELGDSALYFCASSVVVGLSEQFFGPGTRLTVL.

This clonotype was counted a few times. CDR3 coding DNA: TGTGCCAGCAGCTTATCCCAGGGGGCGATCTCCTACGAGCAGTACTTC. This encodes CASSLSQGAISYEQYF. J is TRBJ2-7 and V is TRBV7-2, with 8 bases matching TRBD1. CDR1 SGHTA and CDR2 FQGNSA come from the germline V gene. This CDR3 has 16 amino acids. Trimming took 2 bases from V and 0 from J; bases not matched to a gene: 6.

This clonotype appeared a few times. V gene TRBV28 combines with J gene TRBJ2-1; possibly TRBD2 for D (6 bases). Germline CDR1 MDHEN, CDR2 SYDVKM. The length of the CDR3 is 15 residues. Trimming shortened V by 3 bases and J by 4 bases, and 13 bases separated the two germline ends. CDR3 residues: CASSFREPSYNEQFF. Written as DNA, the CDR3 is TGTGCCAGCAGTTTTCGGGAGCCCTCGTACAATGAGCAGTTCTTC.

This clonotype was counted only a few times. The V call is TRBV27, the J call TRBJ2-7; D may match TRBD1 or TRBD2 (5 bases each). V lost 5 bases to trimming and J lost 3 bases, with 26 bases between them. Germline V gives CDR1 MNHEY, CDR2 SMNVEV (reference sequence). The CDR3 spans 18 residues. The CDR3 loop reads CASSPRDPNPTLRYEQYF. CDR3 DNA sequence: TGTGCCAGCAGTCCGAGGGACCCCAACCCTACGCTTCGCTACGAGCAGTACTTC.